The next 8 T cell receptor beta chains were all read from a single sample in a study of control samples from healthy donors and cancer patients. Libraries were prepared by immunoSEQ multiplex PCR; TCRdb keeps only in-frame clonotypes and omits some of them. The sample has some 150,000 clones, around nine tenths seen once; the top ten hold less than 5%. Sample: blood. These receptors originate from a man aged 25 to 40 in good health.

V is TRBV27 and J is TRBJ1-6; D possibly corresponds to TRBD1 (6 bases). V lost 7 bases and J lost 10, with 17 bases in between. The CDR3 loop spans 14 amino acids. Germline V lookup: CDR1 MNHEY, CDR2 SMNVEV (reference sequence). The CDR3 sequence: CASTIQGFGSPLHF. The CDR3, as DNA: TGTGCCAGCACCATACAGGGTTTTGGATCACCCCTCCACTTT.

This chain joins TRBV24-1 and TRBJ1-2, with D possibly matching TRBD1 (5 bases). Trimming shortened V by 3 bases and J by 0 bases, and 16 bases separated the two germline ends. CDR1 and CDR2 from the germline V gene are KGHDR and SFDVKD. This CDR3 is built from 17 residues. The CDR3 DNA sequence: TGTGCCACCAGTGATACGCGGGACGGAGATACTAACTATGGCTACACCTTC. It specifies CATSDTRDGDTNYGYTF.

This chain connects TRBV19 to TRBJ2-2; D possibly corresponds to TRBD2 (6 bases). The CDR3 extends over 14 amino acids. Germline V CDR1 and CDR2: LNHDA, SQIVND (reference sequence). V was clipped by 7 bases and J by 5 bases, with 14 bases between them. CDR3 loop: CASNPHGGTGELFF. CDR3 nucleotide sequence: TGTGCCAGTAACCCCCACGGGGGTACCGGGGAGCTGTTTTTT. Filled out from reference TRBV19 and TRBJ2-2, the complete variable domain reads DGGITQSPKYLFRKEGQNVTLSCEQNLNHDAMYWYRQDPGQGLRLIYYSQIVNDFQKGDIAEGYSVSREKKESFPLTVTSAQKNPTAFYLCASNPHGGTGELFFGEGSRLTVL.

The chain combines TRBV6-2 or TRBV6-3 with TRBJ1-1, with TRBD1 identical over 9 bases. CDR1 MNHEY and CDR2 SVGEGT come from the germline V gene. Losses at the gene ends were 0 bases for V and 1 base for J; bases not matched to a gene: 3. The CDR3 sequence is 16 residues long. Written as DNA, the CDR3 is TGTGCCAGCAGTTACTCGACAGGGGGGAAGAACACTGAAGCTTTCTTT. The encoded protein is CASSYSTGGKNTEAFF.

The rearrangement joins TRBV9 to TRBJ2-1; D is perhaps TRBD1 (6 bases). Deletions cut 0 bases from V and 5 bases from J, with 15 bases between. CDR1 is SGDLS, CDR2 YYNGEE, per germline. The length of the CDR3 is 16 residues. The CDR3 loop reads CASSVDGTPLNNEQFF. DNA for the CDR3: TGTGCCAGCAGCGTAGACGGGACACCCCTTAACAATGAGCAGTTCTTC.

The genes are TRBV7-2 and TRBJ2-3, with D perhaps given as TRBD1 or TRBD2 (7 bases each). The CDR3 has 16 amino acids. CDR1 and CDR2 from the germline V gene are SGHTA and FQGNSA. V lost 1 base to trimming and J lost 7 bases, with 18 bases between them. The CDR3 region is CASSLEPGGGSNTQYF. CDR3 coding DNA: TGTGCCAGCAGCTTAGAACCAGGGGGGGGCTCGAATACGCAGTATTTT.

V is TRBV4-3 and J is TRBJ1-1; no firm D call. The length of the CDR3 is 14 residues. The germline gives CDR1 LGHNA, CDR2 YSLEER. V was trimmed by 1 base and J by 6 bases, leaving 12 bases between them. The CDR3 loop is CASSQGGGVSEAFF. CDR3 nucleotide sequence: TGCGCCAGCAGCCAAGGAGGTGGGGTCTCTGAAGCTTTCTTT.

The chain recombines TRBV10-3 with TRBJ1-3, with no clear D. V lost 10 bases, J lost 0 bases, and 13 bases lay in between. CDR1 and CDR2 (germline): ENHRY, SYGVKD. This CDR3 has 14 amino acids. In DNA, the CDR3 is TGTGCCACCAAGGACGGCACCTCTGGAAACACCATATATTTT. Its protein is CATKDGTSGNTIYF.